The sequence of this TCR beta chain was determined in a study of monozygotic twins with inflammatory bowel disease. Overall study results and limits: IBD patients displayed reduced TCRbeta diversity (inverse Simpson) when set against healthy co-twins.

This CDR3 is 16 amino acids long. Germline V lookup: CDR1 MGHRA, CDR2 YSYEKL. Each CDR3 protein gets one entry in TCRdb, which reprocessed the 5' RACE reads and gives no DNA. Its table records around 450,000 distinct CDR3 sequences. Turning to this clonotype: No antigen is known for it.

The specimen was blood. The source is a human donor with ulcerative colitis or Crohn's disease, or a healthy co-twin of an affected twin (not recorded which). This chain uses TRBV4-1 with TRBJ2-7; TCRdb's D call, TRBD1, is unchecked because there is no DNA. CDR3: CASSRDRGSDGREQYF.